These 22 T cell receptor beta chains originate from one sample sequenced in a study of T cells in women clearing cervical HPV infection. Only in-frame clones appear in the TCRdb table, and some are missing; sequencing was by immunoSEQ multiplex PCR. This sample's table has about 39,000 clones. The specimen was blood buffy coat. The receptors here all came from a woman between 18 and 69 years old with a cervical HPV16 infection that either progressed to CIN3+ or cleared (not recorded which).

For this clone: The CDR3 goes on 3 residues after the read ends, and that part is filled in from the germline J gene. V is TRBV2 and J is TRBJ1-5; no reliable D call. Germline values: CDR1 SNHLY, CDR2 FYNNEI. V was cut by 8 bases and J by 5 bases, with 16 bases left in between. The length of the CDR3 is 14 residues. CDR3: CASGVSPGDQPQHF. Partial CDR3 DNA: TGTGCCAGCGGGGTCAGCCCCGGGGATCAGCCC.

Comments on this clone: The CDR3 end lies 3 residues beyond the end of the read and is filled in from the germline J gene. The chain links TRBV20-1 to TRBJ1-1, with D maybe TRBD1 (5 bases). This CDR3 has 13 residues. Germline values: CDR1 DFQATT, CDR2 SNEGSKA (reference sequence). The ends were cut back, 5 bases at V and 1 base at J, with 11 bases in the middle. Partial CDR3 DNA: TGCAGTGCTGCTGGGGCCGGGAACACTGAA. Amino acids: CSAAGAGNTE. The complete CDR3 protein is CSAAGAGNTEAFF.

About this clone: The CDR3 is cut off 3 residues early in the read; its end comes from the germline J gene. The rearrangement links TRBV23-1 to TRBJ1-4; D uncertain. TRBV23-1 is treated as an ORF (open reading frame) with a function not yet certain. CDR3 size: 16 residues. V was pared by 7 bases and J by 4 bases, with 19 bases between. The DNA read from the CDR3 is TGCGCCAGCATTACCTTGGAGGGTCAAGGTAATGAAAAA. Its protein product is CASITLEGQGNEK. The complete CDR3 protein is CASITLEGQGNEKLFF.

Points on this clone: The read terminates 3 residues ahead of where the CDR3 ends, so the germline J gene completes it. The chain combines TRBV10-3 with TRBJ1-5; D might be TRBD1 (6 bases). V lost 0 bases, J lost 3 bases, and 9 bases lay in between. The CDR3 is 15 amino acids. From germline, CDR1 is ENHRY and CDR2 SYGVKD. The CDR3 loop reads CAISESGQNNQPQHF. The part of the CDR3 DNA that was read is TGTGCCATCAGTGAGTCCGGACAGAACAATCAGCCC.

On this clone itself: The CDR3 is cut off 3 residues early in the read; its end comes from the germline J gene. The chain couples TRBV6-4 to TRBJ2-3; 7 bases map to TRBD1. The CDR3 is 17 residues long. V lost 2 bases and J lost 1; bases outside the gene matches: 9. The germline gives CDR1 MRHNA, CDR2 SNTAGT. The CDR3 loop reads CASSDPLTGLGTDTQYF. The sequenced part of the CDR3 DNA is TGTGCCAGCAGTGACCCCCTGACAGGGCTGGGCACAGATACG.

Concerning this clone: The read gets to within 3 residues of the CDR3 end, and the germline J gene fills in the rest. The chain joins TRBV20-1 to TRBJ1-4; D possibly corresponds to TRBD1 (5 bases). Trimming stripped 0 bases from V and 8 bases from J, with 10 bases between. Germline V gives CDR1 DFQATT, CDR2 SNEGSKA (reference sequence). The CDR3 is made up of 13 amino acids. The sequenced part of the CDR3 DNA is TGCAGTGCTAGAGAAGGGGTCAGCGAAAAA. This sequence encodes CSAREGVSEK. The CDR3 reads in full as CSAREGVSEKLFF.

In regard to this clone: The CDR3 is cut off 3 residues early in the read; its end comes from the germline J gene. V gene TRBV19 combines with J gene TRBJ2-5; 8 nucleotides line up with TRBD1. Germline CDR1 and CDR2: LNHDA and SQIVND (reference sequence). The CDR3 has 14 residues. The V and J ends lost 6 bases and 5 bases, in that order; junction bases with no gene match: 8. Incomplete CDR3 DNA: TGTGCCAGTAGCTTCGGACAGGGTGGGGAGACC. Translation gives CASSFGQGGET. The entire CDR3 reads CASSFGQGGETQYF.

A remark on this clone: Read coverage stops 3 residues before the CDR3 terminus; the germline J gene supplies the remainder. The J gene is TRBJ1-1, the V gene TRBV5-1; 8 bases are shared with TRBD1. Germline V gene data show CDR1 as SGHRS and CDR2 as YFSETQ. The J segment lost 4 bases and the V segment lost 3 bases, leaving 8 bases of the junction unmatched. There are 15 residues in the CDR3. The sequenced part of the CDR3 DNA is TGCGCCAGCAGCTCAGGAACAACAGGGGGCACTGAA. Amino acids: CASSSGTTGGTE. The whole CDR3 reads CASSSGTTGGTEAFF.

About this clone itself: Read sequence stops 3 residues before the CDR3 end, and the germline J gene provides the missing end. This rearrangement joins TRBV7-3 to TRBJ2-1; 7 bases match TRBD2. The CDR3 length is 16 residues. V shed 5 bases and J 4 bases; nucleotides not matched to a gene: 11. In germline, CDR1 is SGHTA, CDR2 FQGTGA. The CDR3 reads CASSARSGTTYNEQFF. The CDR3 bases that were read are TGTGCCAGCAGCGCGCGTTCCGGGACTACGTACAATGAG.

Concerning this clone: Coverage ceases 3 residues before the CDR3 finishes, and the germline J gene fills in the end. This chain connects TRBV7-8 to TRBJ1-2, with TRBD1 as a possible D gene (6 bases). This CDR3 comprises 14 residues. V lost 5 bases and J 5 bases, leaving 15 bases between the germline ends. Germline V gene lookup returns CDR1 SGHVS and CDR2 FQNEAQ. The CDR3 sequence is CASSTAGALYGYTF. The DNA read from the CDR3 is TGTGCCAGCAGCACAGCGGGGGCCTTGTATGGC.

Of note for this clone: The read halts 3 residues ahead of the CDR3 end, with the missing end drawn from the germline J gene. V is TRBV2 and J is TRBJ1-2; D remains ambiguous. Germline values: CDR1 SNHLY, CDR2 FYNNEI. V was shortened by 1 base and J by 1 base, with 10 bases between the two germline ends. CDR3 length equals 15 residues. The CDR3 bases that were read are TGTGCCAGCAGTGAAGGCAGGATGGTTAACTATGGC. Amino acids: CASSEGRMVNYG. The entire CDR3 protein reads CASSEGRMVNYGYTF.

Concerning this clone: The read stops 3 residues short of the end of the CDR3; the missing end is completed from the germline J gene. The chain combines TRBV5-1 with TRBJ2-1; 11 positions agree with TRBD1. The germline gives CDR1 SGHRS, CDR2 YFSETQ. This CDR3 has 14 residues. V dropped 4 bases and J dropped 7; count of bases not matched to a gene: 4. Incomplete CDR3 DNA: TGCGCCAGCAGCCCGGGACAGGGGGAGAATGAG. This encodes CASSPGQGENE. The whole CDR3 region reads CASSPGQGENEQFF.

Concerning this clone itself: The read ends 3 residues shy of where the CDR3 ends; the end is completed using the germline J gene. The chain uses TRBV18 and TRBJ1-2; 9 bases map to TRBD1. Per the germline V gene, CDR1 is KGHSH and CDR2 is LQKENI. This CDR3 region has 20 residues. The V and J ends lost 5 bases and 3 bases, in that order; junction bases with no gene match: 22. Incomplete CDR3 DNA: TGTGCCAGCTCATCTCGGACAGGGGCCCATCCCGGGAATACCCACTATGGC. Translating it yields CASSSRTGAHPGNTHYG. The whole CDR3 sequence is CASSSRTGAHPGNTHYGYTF.

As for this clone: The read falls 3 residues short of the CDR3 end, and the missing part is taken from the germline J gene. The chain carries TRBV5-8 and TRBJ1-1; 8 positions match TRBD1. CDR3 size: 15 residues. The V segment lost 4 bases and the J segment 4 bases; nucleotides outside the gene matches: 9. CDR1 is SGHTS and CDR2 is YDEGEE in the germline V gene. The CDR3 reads CASSHPDREGTEAFF. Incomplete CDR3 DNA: TGTGCCAGCAGCCACCCGGACAGGGAGGGCACTGAA.

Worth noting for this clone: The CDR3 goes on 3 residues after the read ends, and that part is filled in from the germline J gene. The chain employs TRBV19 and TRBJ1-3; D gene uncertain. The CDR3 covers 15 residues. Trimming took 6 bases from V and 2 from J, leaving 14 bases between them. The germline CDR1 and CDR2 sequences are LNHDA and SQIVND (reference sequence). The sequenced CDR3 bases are TGTGCCAGTAGCGCATCAGGAGCAGCTGGAAACACC. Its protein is CASSASGAAGNT. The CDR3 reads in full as CASSASGAAGNTIYF.

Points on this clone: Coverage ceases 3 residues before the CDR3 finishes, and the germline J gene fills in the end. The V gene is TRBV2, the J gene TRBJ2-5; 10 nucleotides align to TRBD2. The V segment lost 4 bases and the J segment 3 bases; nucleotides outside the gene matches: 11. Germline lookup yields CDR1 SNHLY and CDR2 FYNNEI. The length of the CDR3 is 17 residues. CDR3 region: CASSAGTSAPPKETQYF. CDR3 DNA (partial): TGTGCCAGCAGTGCCGGGACTAGCGCCCCCCCCAAAGAGACC.

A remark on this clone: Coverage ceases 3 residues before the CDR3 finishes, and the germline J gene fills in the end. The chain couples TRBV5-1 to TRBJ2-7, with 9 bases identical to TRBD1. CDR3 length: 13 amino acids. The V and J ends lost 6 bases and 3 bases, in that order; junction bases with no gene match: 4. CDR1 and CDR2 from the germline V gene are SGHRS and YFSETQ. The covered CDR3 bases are TGCGCCAGCACTCAGACAGGGGGCTACGAG. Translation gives CASTQTGGYE. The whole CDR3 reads CASTQTGGYEQYF.

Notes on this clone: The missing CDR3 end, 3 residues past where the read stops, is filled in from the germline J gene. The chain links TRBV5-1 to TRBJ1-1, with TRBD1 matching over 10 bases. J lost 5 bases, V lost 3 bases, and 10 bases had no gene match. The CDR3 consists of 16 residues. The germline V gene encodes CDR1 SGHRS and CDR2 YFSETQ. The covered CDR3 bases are TGCGCCAGCAGCTCACTCGGACAGGGGGGGAGGACTGAA. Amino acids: CASSSLGQGGRTE. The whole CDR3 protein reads CASSSLGQGGRTEAFF.

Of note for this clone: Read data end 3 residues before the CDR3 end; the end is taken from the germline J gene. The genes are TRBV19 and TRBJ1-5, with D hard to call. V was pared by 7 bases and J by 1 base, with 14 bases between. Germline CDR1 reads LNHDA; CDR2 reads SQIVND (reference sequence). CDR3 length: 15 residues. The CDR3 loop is CASTPISGSNQPQHF. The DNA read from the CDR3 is TGTGCCAGTACCCCGATTTCTGGCAGCAATCAGCCC.

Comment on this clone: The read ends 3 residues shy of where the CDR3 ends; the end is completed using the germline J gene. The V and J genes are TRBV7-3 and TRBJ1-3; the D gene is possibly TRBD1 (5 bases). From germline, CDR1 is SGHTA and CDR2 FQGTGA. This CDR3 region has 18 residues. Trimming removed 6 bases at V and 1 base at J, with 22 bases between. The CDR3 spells CASSHPTAAPGSGNTIYF. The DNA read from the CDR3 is TGTGCCAGCAGTCACCCCACGGCGGCCCCAGGGTCTGGAAACACC. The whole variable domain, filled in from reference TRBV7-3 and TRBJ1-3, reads GAGVSQTPSNKVTEKGKYVELRCDPISGHTALYWYRQSLGQGPEFLIYFQGTGAADDSGLPNDRFFAVRPEGSVSTLKIQRTERGDSAVYLCASSHPTAAPGSGNTIYFGEGSWLTVV.

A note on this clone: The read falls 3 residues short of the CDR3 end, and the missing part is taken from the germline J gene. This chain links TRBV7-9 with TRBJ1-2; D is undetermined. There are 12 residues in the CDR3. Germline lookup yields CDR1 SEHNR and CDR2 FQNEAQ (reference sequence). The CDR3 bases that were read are TGTGCCAGCAGCTTAGGCGAGGGCGGC. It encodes CASSLGEGG. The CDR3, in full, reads CASSLGEGGYTF.

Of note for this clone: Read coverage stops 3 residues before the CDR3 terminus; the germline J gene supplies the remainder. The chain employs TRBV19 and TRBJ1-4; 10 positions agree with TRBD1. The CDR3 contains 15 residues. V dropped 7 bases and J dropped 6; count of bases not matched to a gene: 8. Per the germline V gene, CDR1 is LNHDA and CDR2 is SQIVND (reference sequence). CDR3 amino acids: CASTFLGTGDEKLFF. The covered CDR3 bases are TGTGCCAGTACCTTTCTTGGGACAGGGGATGAAAAA. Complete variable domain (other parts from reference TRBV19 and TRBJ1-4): DGGITQSPKYLFRKEGQNVTLSCEQNLNHDAMYWYRQDPGQGLRLIYYSQIVNDFQKGDIAEGYSVSREKKESFPLTVTSAQKNPTAFYLCASTFLGTGDEKLFFGSGTQLSVL.